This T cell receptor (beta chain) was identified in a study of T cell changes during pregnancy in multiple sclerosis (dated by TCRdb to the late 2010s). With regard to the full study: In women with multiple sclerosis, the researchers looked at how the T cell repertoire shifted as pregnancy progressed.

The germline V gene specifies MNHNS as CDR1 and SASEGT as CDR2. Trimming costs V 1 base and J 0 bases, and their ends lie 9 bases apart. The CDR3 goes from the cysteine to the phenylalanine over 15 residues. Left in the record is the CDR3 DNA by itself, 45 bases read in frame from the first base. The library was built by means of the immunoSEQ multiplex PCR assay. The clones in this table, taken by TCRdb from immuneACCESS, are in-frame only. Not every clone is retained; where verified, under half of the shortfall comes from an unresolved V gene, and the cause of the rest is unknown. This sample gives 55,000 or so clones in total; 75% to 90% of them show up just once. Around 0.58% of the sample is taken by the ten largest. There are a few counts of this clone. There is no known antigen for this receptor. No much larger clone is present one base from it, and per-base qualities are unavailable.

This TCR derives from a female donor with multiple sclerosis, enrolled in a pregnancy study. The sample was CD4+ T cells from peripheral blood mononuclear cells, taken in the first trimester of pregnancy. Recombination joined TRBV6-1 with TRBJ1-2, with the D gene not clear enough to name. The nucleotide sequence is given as TGTGCCAGCAGTGAAGGGGCCGCTTCTAACTATGGCTACACCTTC. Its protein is CASSEGAASNYGYTF.